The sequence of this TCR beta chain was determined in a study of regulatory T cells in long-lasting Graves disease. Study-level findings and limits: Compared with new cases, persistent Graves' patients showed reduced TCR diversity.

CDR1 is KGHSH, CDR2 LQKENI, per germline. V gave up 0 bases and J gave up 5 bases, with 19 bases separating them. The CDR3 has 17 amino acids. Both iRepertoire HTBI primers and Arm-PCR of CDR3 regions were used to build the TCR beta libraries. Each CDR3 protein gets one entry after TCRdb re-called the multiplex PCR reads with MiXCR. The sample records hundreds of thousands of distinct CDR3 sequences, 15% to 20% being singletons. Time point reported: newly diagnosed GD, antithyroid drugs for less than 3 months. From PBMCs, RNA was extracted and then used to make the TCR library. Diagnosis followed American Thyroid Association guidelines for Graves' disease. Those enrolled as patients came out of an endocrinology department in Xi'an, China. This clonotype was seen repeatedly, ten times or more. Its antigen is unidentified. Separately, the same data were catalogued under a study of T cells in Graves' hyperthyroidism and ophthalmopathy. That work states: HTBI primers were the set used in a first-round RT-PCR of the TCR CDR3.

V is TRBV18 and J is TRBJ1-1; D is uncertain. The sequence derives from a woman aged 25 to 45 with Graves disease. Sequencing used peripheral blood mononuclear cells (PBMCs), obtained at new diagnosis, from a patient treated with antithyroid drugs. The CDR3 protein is CASSPPGKGPATTEAFF. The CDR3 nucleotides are TGTGCCAGCTCACCACCGGGTAAAGGGCCAGCGACGACTGAAGCTTTCTTT.